The clone carrying this T cell receptor (beta chain) turned up a few times. Its specificity is not known. This entry is derived from a study of blood T cells in healthy people across ages. Regarding the study as a whole: Without sorted subsets, naive and antigen-experienced compartments could not be conclusively compared.

This CDR3 is 16 amino acids long. V gave up 7 bases and J gave up 5 bases; unmatched junction bases: 12. The germline V gene has CDR1 SGHAT and CDR2 FQNNGV. The use of a sample-barcoded 5' primer and a J-beta primer mix characterized a second PCR of about 7 to 12 cycles. CDR3-containing paired-end reads numbered at least 2.5 million in each sample. In TCRdb, the 5' RACE reads were re-called with MiXCR into one record per CDR3 protein. Of fewer than 800,000 distinct CDR3 sequences listed, approximately 21% are singletons. The sample providers were healthy Caucasian people from Russia, aged roughly 6 to 90.

The sequence was collected from a man between 65 and 85 years old in good health. Sequenced input: blood. This rearrangement joins TRBV11-2 to TRBJ2-2; 8 nucleotides align to TRBD1. CDR3 sequence: CASIWQGASGTGELFF. Here the CDR3 DNA reads TGTGCCAGCATCTGGCAGGGGGCGTCGGGGACCGGGGAGCTGTTTTTT.